This T cell receptor beta chain was obtained from a study of blood T cell repertoires in COVID-19 (TCRdb year 2020). At the level of the whole study: Samples covering the acute and convalescent phases of COVID-19 were provided by collaborators in the United States, Italy and Spain. The material from the prospective study consisted of cDNA or gDNA derived from T cells, B-cell-depleted T cells, or PBMCs. Deeply sampled blood TCRbeta repertoires from subjects exposed to, actively infected with, or recovered from COVID-19 were included in the dataset. A freely available public database, intended as a resource for researchers studying the immune response to SARS-CoV-2, is where the repertoires were released. The samples were drawn from the first 160 participants of the ongoing ImmuneRACE study and from 1,254 subjects provided by 6 global collaborators. Nearly every sample came with metadata listing a de-identified subject ID, COVID-19 status, age in years and sex. HLA class I and class II types, where available, came from metadata supplied by the sample provider rather than from assay-based typing. General findings and caveats noted by the study authors: How much clinical and demographic metadata was included differed by source and by participant, and the metadata was provided uncurated.

TCRbeta CDR3 regions were amplified from genomic DNA using the immunoSEQ Assay, a bias-controlled multiplex PCR. The authors' pipeline ran thus. The number of nucleated cells in each sample was estimated from the amplification of reference gene primers within the assay. To quantify the absolute abundance of each unique TCRbeta CDR3 rearrangement, sequence reads were collapsed and filtered. Productive Simpson clonality was computed per sample as the square root of Simpson's diversity index over productive rearrangements. TCRdb's version of the immuneACCESS table is confined to in-frame rearrangements and falls short of the full clone set. An unresolved V gene accounts for under half of the shortfall where checked; the remainder is of unknown origin. V and J calls and clone size are those listed in that table; D and trimming were worked out from the DNA. For this sample there are about 370,000 clones; around 91% appear just once. The ten largest account for about 1% of the sample.

Participants in the prospective study were enrolled through a virtual design, were aged roughly 18 to 100 years, and lived in about two dozen United States geographic areas. In the prospective study, cohorts were assigned on the basis of participant-reported clinical history obtained from a screening survey and a study questionnaire. ImmuneRACE Cohort 3 recovered participants were defined by two consecutive negative NP/OP PCR tests, healthcare professional clearance, or symptom resolution. In the prospective study, mobile phlebotomists collected whole blood, serum and a nasopharyngeal or oropharyngeal swab from each participant. Over a roughly two-month period, participants in the prospective study had the option of providing additional blood draws and questionnaires. Prospective study blood samples were shipped either frozen or at room temperature before DNA extraction. As regards this clone: Its antigen is still unknown. Base qualities are not at hand, and no much larger clone is one base apart.

The CDR1 and CDR2 encoded by the germline V gene (reference sequence) are LGHDT and YNNKEL. The junction shows trimming of 0 bases on V and 2 bases on J, plus 8 bases between the germline ends. The CDR3 runs 15 amino acids, cysteine and phenylalanine included. The DNA shown is the 45-base CDR3, in frame from base 1. The source of this sequence is a man between 18 and 29 years old who had recovered from COVID-19. Sequencing was carried out using PBMCs or T cells enriched from blood (not recorded which). The V and J segments used are TRBV3-1 (or the pseudogene TRBV3-2) and TRBJ1-5, with the D gene too uncertain to name. The CDR3 reads as follows: CASSQDLERNQPQHF. The DNA sequence reads TGTGCCAGCAGCCAAGATCTAGAACGCAATCAGCCCCAGCATTTT.